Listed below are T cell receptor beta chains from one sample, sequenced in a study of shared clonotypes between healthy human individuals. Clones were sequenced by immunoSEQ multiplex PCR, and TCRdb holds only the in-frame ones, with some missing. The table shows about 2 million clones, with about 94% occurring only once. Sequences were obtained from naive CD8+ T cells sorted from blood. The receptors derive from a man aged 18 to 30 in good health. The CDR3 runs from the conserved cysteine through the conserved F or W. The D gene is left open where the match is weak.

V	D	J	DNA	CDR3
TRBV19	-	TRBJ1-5	TGTGCCAGTAGTATAGGCGGTCAGCCCCAGCATTTT	CASSIGGQPQHF
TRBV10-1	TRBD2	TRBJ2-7	TGCGCCAGCAGTGAAGGCAGGGGACTAGCGGGATTATCCGAGCAGTACTTC	CASSEGRGLAGLSEQYF
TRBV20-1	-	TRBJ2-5	TGCAGTGCTACCCTGGAAGAGACCCAGTACTTC	CSATLEETQYF
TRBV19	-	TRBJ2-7	TGTGCCAGTAGTATAGACGGGACGGTATCCTACGAGCAGTACTTC	CASSIDGTVSYEQYF
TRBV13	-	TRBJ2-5	TGTGCCAGCAGCACCCGCACAGGGATCGGGACCCAGTACTTC	CASSTRTGIGTQYF
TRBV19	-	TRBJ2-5	TGTGCCAGTAGTGGGCTGGGAGGAGAGACCCAGTACTTC	CASSGLGGETQYF
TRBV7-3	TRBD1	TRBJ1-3	TGTGCCAGCAGCCTCACAGGGGACTCTGGAAACACCATATATTTT	CASSLTGDSGNTIYF
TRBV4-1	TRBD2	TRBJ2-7	TGCGCCAGCAGCCAAGCTAGCGGGAGGTCCCTAACTCCCTACGAGCAGTACTTC	CASSQASGRSLTPYEQYF
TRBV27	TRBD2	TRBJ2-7	TGTGCCAGTTCACTAGCGGGAGACTCCTACGAGCAGTACTTC	CASSLAGDSYEQYF
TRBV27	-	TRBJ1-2	TGTGCCAGCAGCCCGACGGGACTGAACTATGGCTACACCTTC	CASSPTGLNYGYTF
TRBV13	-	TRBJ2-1	TGTGCCAGCAGCTTAAACGCGGGACCAACCTACAATGAGCAGTTCTTC	CASSLNAGPTYNEQFF